These T cell receptor beta chains were read from a single sample in a study of blood T cell repertoires in COVID-19. Sequencing was performed with immunoSEQ multiplex PCR; in TCRdb, only in-frame clones are kept and a portion is missing. The data hold roughly 190,000 clones, with more than 75% observed a single time. Sequencing was performed on peripheral blood. These receptors came from a man aged 35-49 years with active or convalescent COVID-19. The CDR3 runs from the conserved cysteine through the conserved F or W. The D gene is left open where the match is weak. Size values are once, few and many counts, or a class for expanded clones, and some rows have none.

>TRBV15|TRBD1|TRBJ2-3|.
TGTGCCACCAGCAGTAGACAGGGGGTGGTCACAGATACGCAGTATTTT
CATSSRQGVVTDTQYF
>TRBV29-1|TRBD1|TRBJ2-1|.
TGCAGCGTGGGGACAGGGCGCAATGAGCAGTTCTTC
CSVGTGRNEQFF
>TRBV6-6|.|TRBJ1-2|few
TGTGCCAGCAGTTACTCGACAGGACCCTATGGCTACACCTTC
CASSYSTGPYGYTF
>TRBV12-3/TRBV12-4|.|TRBJ2-1|.
TGTGCCAGCAGGCGGACACAGAACAATGAGCAGTTCTTC
CASRRTQNNEQFF
>TRBV4-2|.|TRBJ1-1|few
TGTGCCAGCAGCCAAGATTTCCAGGGCACTGAAGCTTTCTTT
CASSQDFQGTEAFF
>TRBV4-3|TRBD1|TRBJ1-1|.
TGCGCCAGCAGCCAAAGCGGGACAGGATTAATGAACACTGAAGCTTTCTTT
CASSQSGTGLMNTEAFF
>TRBV15|TRBD1|TRBJ2-7|.
TGTGCCACCAGCAGAGACAGGGGGCGAGACGAGCAGTACTTC
CATSRDRGRDEQYF
>TRBV19|.|TRBJ1-5|.
TGTGCCAGTGTAAAGCTACAGGGTCAGCCCCAGCATTTT
CASVKLQGQPQHF
>TRBV29-1|TRBD1|TRBJ2-5|.
TGCAGCGGCAGACAGGGAGCCCAAGAGACCCAGTACTTC
CSGRQGAQETQYF
>TRBV11-2|TRBD2|TRBJ2-1|.
TGTGCCAGCAGCCCGAGTGCTAGCGGGCTTTACAATGAGCAGTTCTTC
CASSPSASGLYNEQFF
>TRBV21-1|.|TRBJ1-4|.
TGTGCCAGCAGCCTCGCAGGGAGGAATGAAAAACTGTTTTTT
CASSLAGRNEKLFF
>TRBV5-1|TRBD2|TRBJ2-3|.
TGCGCCAGCAGCCTGAATCCGGGACTAGTCACAGATACGCAGTATTTT
CASSLNPGLVTDTQYF
>TRBV19|.|TRBJ1-4|.
TGTGCCAGTAGTATATCAGGCAAGGAAAAACTGTTTTTT
CASSISGKEKLFF
>TRBV10-1|.|TRBJ1-5|.
TGCGCCAGTAGGGACACCAATCAGCCCCAGCATTTT
CASRDTNQPQHF
>TRBV3-1/TRBV3-2|TRBD2|TRBJ2-1|.
TGTGCCAGCAGCCAACTTCCTTCCCGGGCTAGCGGATACAATGAGCAGTTCTTC
CASSQLPSRASGYNEQFF
>TRBV12-3/TRBV12-4|.|TRBJ1-2|.
TGTGCCAGCCGACGGGACAAAAACTATGGCTACACCTTC
CASRRDKNYGYTF
>TRBV2|.|TRBJ1-5|.
TGTGCCAGCAGTGTAGAGGACCGGGGTCAGCCCCAGCATTTT
CASSVEDRGQPQHF
>TRBV7-9|TRBD2|TRBJ2-7|.
TGTGCCAGCAGCTTACATACTAGCGTTTTTTCCTACGAGCAGTACTTC
CASSLHTSVFSYEQYF
>TRBV11-2|.|TRBJ2-1|.
TGTGCCAGCAGCTTGGGAAGGGGGTCCTACAATGAGCAGTTCTTC
CASSLGRGSYNEQFF
>TRBV19|.|TRBJ1-6|.
TGTGCCAGTAGTACCACACAGGGAATCTCCGGTTCACCCCTCCACTTT
CASSTTQGISGSPLHF
>TRBV20-1|.|TRBJ1-3|.
TGCAGTGCTAGTTTTCATACTATTGCTGGAAACACCATATATTTT
CSASFHTIAGNTIYF
>TRBV2|.|TRBJ2-4|.
TGTGCCAGCAGTGGGACAAACAAAAACATTCAGTACTTC
CASSGTNKNIQYF
>TRBV5-1|TRBD1|TRBJ2-7|few
TGCGCCAGCAAAGACAGGGTCCCCTCCTACGAGCAGTACTTC
CASKDRVPSYEQYF
>TRBV7-9|.|TRBJ1-2|few
TGTGCCAGCAGCTTAGAAGTCAGGGCTAACTATGGCTACACCTTC
CASSLEVRANYGYTF
>TRBV9|.|TRBJ1-1|.
TGTGCCAGCAGCGTAGATTCCCGGGGTAGCGATGAAGCTTTCTTT
CASSVDSRGSDEAFF
>TRBV5-1|.|TRBJ2-6|.
TGCGCCAGCAGCTTGGTTAGTTCTGGGGCCAACGTCCTGACTTTC
CASSLVSSGANVLTF
>TRBV5-1|TRBD1|TRBJ2-7|.
TGCGCCAGCAGCGTGGACAGGGCCTACGAGCAGTACTTC
CASSVDRAYEQYF
>TRBV5-4|TRBD1|TRBJ1-1|.
TGTGCCAGCAGCGGTAAGACAGGGAGGAACACTGAAGCTTTCTTT
CASSGKTGRNTEAFF
>TRBV7-9|.|TRBJ2-2|.
TGTGCCAGCAGCTTCGGGAGAGACACCGGGGAGCTGTTTTTT
CASSFGRDTGELFF
>TRBV6-6|.|TRBJ1-5|.
TGTGCCAGCAGCTCCCCAAGGGGTGGCAATCAGCCCCAGCATTTT
CASSSPRGGNQPQHF
>TRBV6-5|.|TRBJ1-2|once
TGTGCCAGCACCCAAGGGACACCAAACGGGGCAGGCTACACCTTC
CASTQGTPNGAGYTF
>TRBV3-1/TRBV3-2|.|TRBJ1-1|.
TGTGCCAGCAGCCAAGGCAGCCAGGGGAACACTGAAGCTTTCTTT
CASSQGSQGNTEAFF
>TRBV11-3|TRBD2|TRBJ2-3|.
TGTGCCAGCAGCTCAAGGACTAGCGGGGCTAGCACAGATACGCAGTATTTT
CASSSRTSGASTDTQYF
>TRBV25-1|.|TRBJ2-3|once
TGTGCCAGCAGGGGCTGGGATACGCAGTATTTT
CASRGWDTQYF
>TRBV27|TRBD1|TRBJ2-6|.
TGTGCCAGCAGGAGACAGGGGGCGAGTGGGGCCAACGTCCTGACTTTC
CASRRQGASGANVLTF
>TRBV29-1|TRBD1|TRBJ2-7|.
TGCAGCGTTGCTCCTCGTGCGGGACAGGCCACCTACGAGCAGTACTTC
CSVAPRAGQATYEQYF
>TRBV9|.|TRBJ2-1|.
TGTGCCAGCAGCGTAGACATCGGGGGGCCGGGTGAGCAGTTCTTC
CASSVDIGGPGEQFF
>TRBV7-2|TRBD1|TRBJ1-5|.
TGTGCCAGCAGCTTAATCCGGGACAGGGTGTCTCACCAGCCCCAGCATTTT
CASSLIRDRVSHQPQHF
>TRBV18|.|TRBJ1-2|.
TGTGCCAGCTCTCTAGACAGGATCTATGGCTACACCTTC
CASSLDRIYGYTF
>TRBV27|TRBD1|TRBJ1-1|.
TGTGCCAGCAGTGGTGACAGGGGACGTGGAACTGAAGCTTTCTTT
CASSGDRGRGTEAFF
>TRBV5-8|TRBD2|TRBJ2-5|.
TGTGCCAGCAGCTTGGACCCAACTAGCGGGGGCCTCCAAGAGACCCAGTACTTC
CASSLDPTSGGLQETQYF
>TRBV19|.|TRBJ2-1|.
TGTGCCAGTAGTATGGACACCTACAATGAGCAGTTCTTC
CASSMDTYNEQFF
>TRBV7-9|.|TRBJ1-2|.
TGTGCCAGCATCACGGAGGAGGAAAACTATGGCTACACCTTC
CASITEEENYGYTF
>TRBV6-5|.|TRBJ1-1|.
TGTGCCAGCACACAGACGAACCTTAACACTGAAGCTTTCTTT
CASTQTNLNTEAFF